Listed below are T cell receptor beta chains from one sample, sequenced in a study of vaccination and CD4 T cells after COVID-19. The antigens of these receptors remain unknown. TCRdb itself ran the PCR reads through MiXCR, one entry per CDR3 protein. The sample includes under 9,500 distinct CDR3 sequences, roughly 73% of them seen just once. Sequencing was done on a sample of CD4+ T cells from blood, cultured in vitro. The receptors shown here come from a human donor who had recovered from COVID-19. Each CDR3 is given with its conserved first and last residue. Each record gives: J gene, V gene, CDR3 protein.

TRBJ1-2 TRBV20-1 CSARDYRGDGYTF
TRBJ2-5 TRBV4-3 CASSQQVTSGRQETQYF
TRBJ2-7 TRBV7-2 CASSLLGTYYEQYF
TRBJ1-5 TRBV20-1 CSARVPTGYGGNQPQHF
TRBJ1-6 TRBV6-1 CASSASSGLGSPLHF
TRBJ2-7 TRBV15 CATSREALSYEQYF
TRBJ1-2 TRBV7-9 CASSLRLEGKAGYTF
TRBJ1-5 TRBV27 CASSHLINSNQPQHF
TRBJ1-1 TRBV9 CASSARTGRTEAFF
TRBJ2-5 TRBV7-6 CASSSGLSGQLKYQETQYF
TRBJ2-5 TRBV18 CASSPTQGNRETQYF
TRBJ2-1 TRBV7-9 CASSFGGQNNEQFF
TRBJ2-1 TRBV6-2/TRBV6-3 CASSLAGFYNEQFF
TRBJ2-5 TRBV5-5 CASSLVAGEETQYF
TRBJ2-5 TRBV5-1 CASSLVSGSQETQYF
TRBJ2-5 TRBV19 CASSTLDGGRQETQYF
TRBJ2-5 TRBV21-1 CASRGPGTPGETQYF
TRBJ2-3 TRBV10-3 CAIRPTGDSTDTQYF
TRBJ2-4 TRBV6-5 CASSSPDRGAKNIQYF
TRBJ2-7 TRBV2 CASSSTTGGYEQYF
TRBJ1-6 TRBV27 CASSRGYRDNSPLHF
TRBJ2-7 TRBV11-2 CASSLTGGSPYEQYF
TRBJ1-4 TRBV28 CASSLVSGEKLFF
TRBJ2-3 TRBV9 CASSVAGARQDTQYF
TRBJ1-1 TRBV28 CASSSGPAEAFF
TRBJ1-2 TRBV28 CASSSPGQSNYGYTF
TRBJ1-5 TRBV9 CASSVGGANQPQHF
TRBJ2-7 TRBV6-5 CASSYSQALYEQYF
TRBJ2-3 TRBV20-1 CSASSLAADTQYF
TRBJ2-7 TRBV6-1 CASRTKQGSTSHEQYF
TRBJ1-2 TRBV20-1 CSARSHYGYTF
TRBJ1-2 TRBV23-1 CASSPIQGGSCYGYTF
TRBJ2-3 TRBV28 CATRTSVASTDTQYF
TRBJ1-2 TRBV4-1 CASSRPGSSSGYTF
TRBJ2-5 TRBV7-8 CASSRGRSWGETQYF
TRBJ2-2 TRBV19 CASSIVAPRLPVQLFF
TRBJ2-4 TRBV28 CASRAQGARNIQYF
TRBJ2-2 TRBV11-3 CASSLGGGNTGELFF
TRBJ2-7 TRBV7-3 CASSPGLAGAYEQYF
TRBJ1-5 TRBV19 CASSPFRQRNSNQPQHF
TRBJ2-3 TRBV12-3/TRBV12-4 CASSLAGVSVSTDTQYF
TRBJ1-1 TRBV12-3/TRBV12-4 CASSFQGSEAFF
TRBJ2-3 TRBV20-1 CSALAGVGDTQYF